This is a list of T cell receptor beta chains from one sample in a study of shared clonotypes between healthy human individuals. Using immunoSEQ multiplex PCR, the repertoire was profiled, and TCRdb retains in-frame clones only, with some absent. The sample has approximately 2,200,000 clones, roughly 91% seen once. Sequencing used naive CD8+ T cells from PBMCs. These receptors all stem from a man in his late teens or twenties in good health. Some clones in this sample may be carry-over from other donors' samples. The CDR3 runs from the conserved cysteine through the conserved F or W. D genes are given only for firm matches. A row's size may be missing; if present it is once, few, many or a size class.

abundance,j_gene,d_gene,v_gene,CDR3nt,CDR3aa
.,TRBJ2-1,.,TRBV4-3,TGCGCCAGCAGCTTCGGTTCCCTCTTTATGGGCTATGAGCAGTTCTTC,CASSFGSLFMGYEQFF
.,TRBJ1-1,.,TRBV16,TGTGCCAGCAGCCAGGAAGGGAGGAACACTGAAGCTTTCTTT,CASSQEGRNTEAFF
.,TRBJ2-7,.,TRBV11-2,TGTGCCAGCAGATATAGGGGCTACGAGCAGTACTTC,CASRYRGYEQYF
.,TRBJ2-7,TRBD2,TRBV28,TGTGCGACCAGGAGCGACAGGACTAGCGGATTCTACGAGCAGTACTTC,CATRSDRTSGFYEQYF
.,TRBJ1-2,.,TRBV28,TGTGCCAGCAGTTTCACAATATCGGGGGGAAGCTATGGCTACACCTTC,CASSFTISGGSYGYTF
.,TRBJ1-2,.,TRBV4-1,TGCGCCAGCAGCCAAGATTTCAGGGAGCGAGATGGCTACACCTTC,CASSQDFRERDGYTF
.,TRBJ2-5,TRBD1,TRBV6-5,TGTGCCAGCAGTTATGGGGACAGGGGGCCGGAGACCCAGTACTTC,CASSYGDRGPETQYF
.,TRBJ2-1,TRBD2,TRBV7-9,TGTGCCAGCAGCTCCCGGGGAGGGAGCTCCTACAATGAGCAGTTCTTC,CASSSRGGSSYNEQFF
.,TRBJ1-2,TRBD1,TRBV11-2,TGTGCCAGCAGCTTAGCAGGGACAGGTCGCTATGGCTACACCTTC,CASSLAGTGRYGYTF
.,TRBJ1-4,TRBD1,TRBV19,TGTGCCAGTAGAAGGGACAGGGTGGGACCAACTAATGAAAAACTGTTTTTT,CASRRDRVGPTNEKLFF
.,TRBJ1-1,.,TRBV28,TGTGCCAGCAGGCTAGGGGGGGTCACTGAAGCTTTCTTT,CASRLGGVTEAFF
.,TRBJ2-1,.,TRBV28,TGTGCCAGCAGTCCCGGACAGAATGAGCAGTTCTTC,CASSPGQNEQFF
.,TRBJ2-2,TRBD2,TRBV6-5,TGTGCCTTAAGAGGTCGCGGGAGGCTTACCGGGGAGCTGTTTTTT,CALRGRGRLTGELFF
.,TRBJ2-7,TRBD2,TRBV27,TGTGCCAGCAGACCAGCCGGAGCGGGGGGTACCTACGAGCAGTACTTC,CASRPAGAGGTYEQYF
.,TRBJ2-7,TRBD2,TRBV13,TGTGCCAGCAGCTGGGGGACTAACCGCGCCTACGAGCAGTACTTC,CASSWGTNRAYEQYF
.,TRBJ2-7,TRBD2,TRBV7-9,TGTGCCAGCAGCTTCAAGCGGGAGTACGAGCAGTACTTC,CASSFKREYEQYF
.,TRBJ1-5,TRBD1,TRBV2,TGTGCCAGCAGTCCGGACAGGGGCGAAAATCAGCCCCAGCATTTT,CASSPDRGENQPQHF
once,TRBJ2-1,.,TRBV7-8,TGTGCCAGCAGCACCGATAGCCTTGAGCAGTTCTTC,CASSTDSLEQFF
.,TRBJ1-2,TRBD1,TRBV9,TGTGCCAGCAGCCCCAGAATTTCCGGGACAGGGAGGGACTATGGCTACACCTTC,CASSPRISGTGRDYGYTF
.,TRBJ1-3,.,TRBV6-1,TGTGCCAGCCGTGGACGCTCTGGAAACACCATATATTTT,CASRGRSGNTIYF
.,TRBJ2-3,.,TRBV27,TGTGCCAGCAGTCATCTAGGGCTGGTAAGCACAGATACGCAGTATTTT,CASSHLGLVSTDTQYF
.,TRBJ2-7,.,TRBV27,TGTGCCAGCAGTCTAAACCGGGCTGAGCAGTACTTC,CASSLNRAEQYF
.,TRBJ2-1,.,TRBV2,TGTGCCAGCAGTGAACCGAAAAGGAGCGATGAGCAGTTCTTC,CASSEPKRSDEQFF
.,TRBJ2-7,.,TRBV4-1,TGCGCCAGCAGCCAAGACAGGGGAGGCTACGAGCAGTACTTC,CASSQDRGGYEQYF
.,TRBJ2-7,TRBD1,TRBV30,TGTGCCTGCTGGGACAGGGCATCATACGAGCAGTACTTC,CACWDRASYEQYF
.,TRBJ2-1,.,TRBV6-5,TGTGCCAGCAGTTACGGGGTATCCTACAATGAGCAGTTCTTC,CASSYGVSYNEQFF
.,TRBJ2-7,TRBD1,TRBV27,TGTGCCAGCAGTCCCGGGACAGGGTGGGGCGAGCAGTACTTC,CASSPGTGWGEQYF
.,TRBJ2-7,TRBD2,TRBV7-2,TGTGCCAGCAGCTTAATTAGCGGGAACTACGAGCAGTACTTC,CASSLISGNYEQYF